The clone carrying this T cell receptor (beta chain) was detected only a few times. Its antigen remains unidentified. The entirety of the isolated RNA underwent reverse transcription, so expressed TCRB transcripts were sequenced. TCRdb's copy holds only in-frame clones and misses some; the assay was immunoSEQ multiplex PCR. The data hold hundreds of thousands of clones, with over 12% observed a single time. The record originates from a study of beta chain features in type 1 diabetes. Study information: All samples combined gave about 100 million sorted cells for examination.

Study-wide results and limits: For Type 1 diabetes patients, all four CD4+ subsets carried TCRB CDR3s that were moderately but significantly shorter. It was among patients, rather than healthy donors, that naive, central memory and Treg TCRB repertoires appeared more similar.

One heparinised blood draw, averaging around 0.12 L, came from each donor. From germline, CDR1 is SEHNR and CDR2 FQNEAQ (reference sequence). Trimming took 5 bases from V and 9 from J; bases not matched to a gene: 12. The CDR3 loop spans 15 amino acids. Input material: naive CD4+ T cells from blood. The TCR was taken from a woman in her forties in good health. The gene calls are TRBV7-9 and TRBJ2-1; 8 bases line up with TRBD1. CDR3 sequence: CASSAGGQGWSEQFF. The CDR3 DNA sequence: TGTGCCAGCAGCGCCGGTGGACAGGGATGGAGTGAGCAGTTCTTC.